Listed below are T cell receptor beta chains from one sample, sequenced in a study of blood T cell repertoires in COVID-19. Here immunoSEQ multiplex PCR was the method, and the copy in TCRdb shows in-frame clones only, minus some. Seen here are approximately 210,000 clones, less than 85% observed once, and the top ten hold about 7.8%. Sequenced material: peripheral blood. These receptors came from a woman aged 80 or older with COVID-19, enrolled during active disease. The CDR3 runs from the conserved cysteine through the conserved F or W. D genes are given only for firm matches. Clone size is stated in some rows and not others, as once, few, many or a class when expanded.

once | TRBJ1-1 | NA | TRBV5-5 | TGTGCCAGCAGCTGGAAATGGGACGACAGGGCTTTCTTT | CASSWKWDDRAFF
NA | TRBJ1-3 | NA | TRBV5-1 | TGCGCCAGCAGTTTGACCGCGGACAGCTCTGGAAACACCATATATTTT | CASSLTADSSGNTIYF
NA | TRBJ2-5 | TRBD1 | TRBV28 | TGTGCCATCTCCCCCTGGTCCGGGACAGGGGGCCCGGAGACCCAGTACTTC | CAISPWSGTGGPETQYF
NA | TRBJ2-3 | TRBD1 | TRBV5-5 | TGTGCCAGCAGCTTGGGACAGGGTAGCACAGATACGCAGTATTTT | CASSLGQGSTDTQYF
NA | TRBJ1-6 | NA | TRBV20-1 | TGCAGTGCTAGTCCCAGCGGGGCGCCGAATTCACCCCTCCACTTT | CSASPSGAPNSPLHF
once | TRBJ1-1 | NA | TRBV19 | TGTGCCAGTAGTATAGCAGTGAACACTGAAGCTTTCTTT | CASSIAVNTEAFF
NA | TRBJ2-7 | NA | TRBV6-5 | TGTGCCAGCAGTAAATACTATGGACCGGGGTCCGAGCAGTACTTC | CASSKYYGPGSEQYF
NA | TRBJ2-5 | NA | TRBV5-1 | TGCGCCAGCAGCCCCAGGCCCAACCAAGAGACCCAGTACTTC | CASSPRPNQETQYF
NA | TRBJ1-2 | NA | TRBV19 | TGTGCCAGTGCAACGGGCTCGGCGGGCGGCTACACCTTC | CASATGSAGGYTF
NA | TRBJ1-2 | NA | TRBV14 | TGTGCCAGCAGCCAAGGAGTCTGGGCCAACTATGGCTACACCTTC | CASSQGVWANYGYTF
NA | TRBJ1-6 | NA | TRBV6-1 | TGTGCCAGCAGTGATTTCGGACTGGCCAATTCACCCCTCCACTTT | CASSDFGLANSPLHF
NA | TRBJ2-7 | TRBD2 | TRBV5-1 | TGCGCCAGCAATACGGGACTAGCGGGAGGGTTAGACGAGCAGTACTTC | CASNTGLAGGLDEQYF
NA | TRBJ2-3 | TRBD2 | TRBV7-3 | TGTGCCAGCAGCTTAAGAGGAGGACTAGCGGGGGCCACAGATACGCAGTATTTT | CASSLRGGLAGATDTQYF
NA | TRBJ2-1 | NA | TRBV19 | TGTGCCAGTAGTATATGGGGGACTCGCGGGAATGAGCAGTTCTTC | CASSIWGTRGNEQFF
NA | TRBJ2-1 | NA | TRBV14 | TGTGCCAGCAGCCCGGGCGGGTACAATGAGCAGTTCTTC | CASSPGGYNEQFF
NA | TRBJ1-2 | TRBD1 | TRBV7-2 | TGTGCCAGCAGCACTACAGGGGAAGGCTACACCTTC | CASSTTGEGYTF
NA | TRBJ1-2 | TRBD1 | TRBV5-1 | TGCGCCAGCAGCTTGAGTAGGGACAGACCATACACCTTC | CASSLSRDRPYTF
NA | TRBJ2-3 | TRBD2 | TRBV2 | TGTGCCAGCAGTGGGGGGACTAGAGTTGCAGATACGCAGTATTTT | CASSGGTRVADTQYF
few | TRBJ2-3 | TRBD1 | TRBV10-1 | TGCGCCAGCAAGGGACAGGGTTCAAATACGCAGTATTTT | CASKGQGSNTQYF
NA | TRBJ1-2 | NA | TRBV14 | TGTGCCAGCAGCCAGGGACTCAACTATGGCTACACCTTC | CASSQGLNYGYTF
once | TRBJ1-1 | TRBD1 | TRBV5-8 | TGTGCCAGCAGAGGGACAGGAATGAACACTGAAGCTTTCTTT | CASRGTGMNTEAFF
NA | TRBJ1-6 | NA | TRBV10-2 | TGCGCCAGCAGTCCACAGGGCAATAATTCACCCCTCCACTTT | CASSPQGNNSPLHF
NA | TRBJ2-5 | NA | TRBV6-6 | TGTGCCAGTGACGGGTCGGGGACCCAGTACTTC | CASDGSGTQYF
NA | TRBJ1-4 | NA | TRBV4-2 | TGTGCCAGCAGCCAGGGTCGGAGCGATGAAAAACTGTTTTTT | CASSQGRSDEKLFF
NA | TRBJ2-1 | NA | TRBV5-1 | TGCGCCAGCAGTCGTGGGCACAATGAGCAGTTCTTC | CASSRGHNEQFF
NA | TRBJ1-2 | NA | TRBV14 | TGTGCCAGCAGCCCTCCGGGGAGATATGGCTACACCTTC | CASSPPGRYGYTF
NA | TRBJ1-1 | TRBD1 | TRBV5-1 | TGCGCCAGCAGGGGTGGGGCAGGGGGCTGGAACACTGAAGCTTTCTTT | CASRGGAGGWNTEAFF
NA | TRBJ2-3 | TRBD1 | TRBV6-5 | TGTGCCAGCAGTAAGGACAGGGGGACAGATACGCAGTATTTT | CASSKDRGTDTQYF
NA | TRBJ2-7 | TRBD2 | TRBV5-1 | TGCGCCAGCCCCCGGGGGGGGTCCACCTACGAGCAGTACTTC | CASPRGGSTYEQYF
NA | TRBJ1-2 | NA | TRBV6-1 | TGTGCCAGCAGTGAAGGTGCGATTAACTATGGCTACACCTTC | CASSEGAINYGYTF
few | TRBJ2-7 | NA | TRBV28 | TGTGCCAGCGGATCATTGGGCGACGAGCAGTACTTC | CASGSLGDEQYF
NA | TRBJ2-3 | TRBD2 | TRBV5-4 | TGTGCCAGCAGCTCGTTAGCGGGGGCTAGCACAGATACGCAGTATTTT | CASSSLAGASTDTQYF
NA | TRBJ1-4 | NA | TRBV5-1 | TGCGCCAGCAGCTCGACAGGCCTTAATGAAAAACTGTTTTTT | CASSSTGLNEKLFF
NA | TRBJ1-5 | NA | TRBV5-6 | TGTGCCAGCAGCTCGGCGGTGGGCAATCAGCCCCAGCATTTT | CASSSAVGNQPQHF
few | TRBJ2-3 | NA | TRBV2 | TGTGCCAAACAACAGGGAGTTGGCACAGATACGCAGTATTTT | CAKQQGVGTDTQYF
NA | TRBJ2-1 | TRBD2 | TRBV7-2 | TGTGCCAGCAGCTCCAGGACTAGCGTATACAATGAGCAGTTCTTC | CASSSRTSVYNEQFF
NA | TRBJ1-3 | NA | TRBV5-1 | TGCGCCAGCAGCTTCTCACAGCTCCAGACAAACTCTGGAAACACCATATATTTT | CASSFSQLQTNSGNTIYF
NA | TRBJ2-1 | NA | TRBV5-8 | TGTGCCAGCAGCTTGCCCCCCCACTACAATGAGCAGTTCTTC | CASSLPPHYNEQFF
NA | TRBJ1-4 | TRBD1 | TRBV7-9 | TGTGCCAGCAGCTTCCAATTGACAGGGTCTGGGGAAAAACTGTTTTTT | CASSFQLTGSGEKLFF